Presented here are 20 T cell receptor beta chains from one specimen sequenced in a study of cytomegalovirus exposure and HLA in healthy donors. Clones were read by immunoSEQ multiplex PCR, and TCRdb kept only the in-frame ones, dropping some. The profile shows some 140,000 clones, 70% to 90% of them singletons. The sample consisted of PBMCs. The receptor source for this set is a human donor in good health.

The chain is built from TRBV28 and TRBJ2-7; the match to TRBD1 covers 8 bases. The germline V gene encodes CDR1 MDHEN and CDR2 SYDVKM. V gave up 5 bases and J gave up 3 bases; unmatched junction bases: 6. The CDR3 totals 14 residues. This CDR3 is CASSQFTGGYEQYF. The CDR3 DNA follows: TGTGCCAGCAGTCAATTTACAGGGGGCTACGAGCAGTACTTC. The entire variable domain, with the rest obtained from reference TRBV28 and TRBJ2-7, is as follows: DVKVTQSSRYLVKRTGEKVFLECVQDMDHENMFWYRQDPGLGLRLIYFSYDVKMKEKGDIPEGYSVSREKKERFSLILESASTNQTSMYLCASSQFTGGYEQYFGPGTRLTVT.

The rearrangement links TRBV2 to TRBJ2-5; 14 bases are a match to TRBD2. Germline V gene lookup returns CDR1 SNHLY and CDR2 FYNNEI. The J segment lost 5 bases and the V segment lost 6 bases, leaving 5 bases of the junction unmatched. CDR3 size: 15 residues. Here the CDR3 DNA reads TGTGCCAGCAGGGGGACTAGCGGGAGTGGGGAGACCCAGTACTTC. Protein sequence: CASRGTSGSGETQYF.

The chain uses TRBV30 and TRBJ2-1; 8 bases align to TRBD2. The germline gives CDR1 GTSNPN, CDR2 SVGIG (reference sequence). The CDR3 has 18 amino acids. V gave up 5 bases and J gave up 3 bases; unmatched junction bases: 18. The CDR3 DNA is TGTGCCTGGTCTATAGTGGGAACTAGCGGAGCTTTCTACAATGAGCAGTTCTTC. Translation gives CAWSIVGTSGAFYNEQFF.

The chain joins TRBV10-3 to TRBJ2-2, with D possibly matching TRBD1 (5 bases). The germline gives CDR1 ENHRY, CDR2 SYGVKD. This CDR3 has 12 amino acids. Trimming stripped 10 bases from V and 4 bases from J, with 10 bases between. CDR3 loop: CATATATGELFF. The CDR3, as DNA: TGTGCCACGGCGACAGCCACCGGGGAGCTGTTTTTT.

The rearrangement joins TRBV27 to TRBJ2-3; 7 bases are shared with TRBD2. The CDR3 is 15 amino acids. Per the germline V gene, CDR1 is MNHEY and CDR2 is SMNVEV (reference sequence). V shed 5 bases and J 1 base; nucleotides not matched to a gene: 6. The CDR3: CASSPSGMGTDTQYF. The CDR3, as DNA: TGTGCCAGCAGTCCCAGCGGGATGGGCACAGATACGCAGTATTTT.

The gene calls are TRBV5-1 and TRBJ1-1; tentatively, D is TRBD1 (5 bases). In germline, CDR1 is SGHRS, CDR2 YFSETQ. This CDR3 region has 13 residues. The V gene lost 4 bases and the J gene lost 3 bases, with 10 bases spanning the gap. The CDR3 is CASSPTVDTEAFF. In DNA, the CDR3 is TGCGCCAGCAGCCCGACAGTAGACACTGAAGCTTTCTTT.

The chain links TRBV4-3 to TRBJ2-3, with a weak D call TRBD2 (5 bases). Germline CDR1 and CDR2: LGHNA and YSLEER. The V and J ends lost 3 bases and 7 bases respectively, with 11 bases between them. The CDR3 contains 13 residues. The CDR3 nucleotides read TGCGCCAGCAGCCATCGTGGGGAGTATACGCAGTATTTT. It yields the protein CASSHRGEYTQYF.

In its sample, this clone was seen once. The chain joins TRBV27 to TRBJ2-7; D not certain. CDR1 is MNHEY and CDR2 is SMNVEV in the germline V gene (reference sequence). The ends were cut back, 4 bases at V and 7 bases at J, with 17 bases in the middle. The CDR3 contains 14 residues. CDR3 nucleotides: TGTGCCAGCAGTTGGTCAGAACCAACCTCAGAGCAGTACTTC. Its translation is CASSWSEPTSEQYF.

This chain connects TRBV29-1 to TRBJ2-2; the D gene is possibly TRBD1 (6 bases). The germline gives CDR1 SQVTM, CDR2 ANQGSEA. V was shortened by 1 base and J by 3 bases, with 12 bases between the two germline ends. The CDR3 loop spans 15 amino acids. This CDR3 reads CSVEAREGDTGELFF. The DNA of the CDR3 is TGCAGCGTTGAAGCCCGAGAGGGGGACACCGGGGAGCTGTTTTTT.

This rearrangement joins TRBV19 to TRBJ1-5, with D tentatively TRBD1 (6 bases). The CDR3 is 14 amino acids. The germline V gene has CDR1 LNHDA and CDR2 SQIVND (reference sequence). V lost 7 bases and J lost 4, with 14 bases in between. CDR3 sequence: CASTDGQLNQPQHF. The CDR3 coding sequence is TGTGCCAGTACAGATGGACAGTTAAATCAGCCCCAGCATTTT.

The chain is built from TRBV18 and TRBJ1-6; 8 nucleotides line up with TRBD1. Losses at the gene ends were 2 bases for V and 3 bases for J; bases not matched to a gene: 9. CDR1 is KGHSH, CDR2 LQKENI, per germline. The CDR3 totals 18 residues. The CDR3 here is CASSPTTGGAYYNSPLHF. The CDR3 DNA is TGTGCCAGCTCACCAACTACAGGGGGGGCATACTATAATTCACCCCTCCACTTT.

The chain couples TRBV9 to TRBJ2-7; 8 bases align to TRBD1. V dropped 4 bases and J dropped 0; count of bases not matched to a gene: 9. Germline V CDR1 and CDR2: SGDLS, YYNGEE. The CDR3 is made up of 16 amino acids. The CDR3 coding sequence is TGTGCCAGCAGCCCAAGTGGACAGGGCCGCTCCTACGAGCAGTACTTC. Its protein product is CASSPSGQGRSYEQYF.

This clone turned up a few times. V and J are TRBV28 and TRBJ2-7; a possible D gene is TRBD2 (6 bases). The germline gives CDR1 MDHEN, CDR2 SYDVKM. The length of the CDR3 is 11 residues. Between the trimmed V and J ends, which lost 8 bases and 4 bases, there was a span of 9 bases. CDR3 amino acids: CASGGFYEQYF. CDR3 sequence (DNA): TGTGCCAGCGGGGGGTTTTACGAGCAGTACTTC.

The chain recombines TRBV5-1 with TRBJ2-5, with D tentatively TRBD2 (5 bases). Trimming pared 4 bases from V and 2 bases from J, leaving 12 bases between. Germline CDR1 SGHRS, CDR2 YFSETQ. CDR3 length: 14 residues. CDR3 sequence: CASSRTREQETQYF. In nucleotides, the CDR3 is TGCGCCAGCAGCCGCACAAGGGAGCAAGAGACCCAGTACTTC.

The genes are TRBV27 and TRBJ1-1, with a tentative D call TRBD1 (6 bases). CDR1 MNHEY and CDR2 SMNVEV come from the germline V gene (reference sequence). CDR3 size: 13 residues. V dropped 7 bases and J dropped 5 bases, with 14 bases sitting between them. The chain's CDR3 is CASNRVRGTEAFF. DNA for the CDR3: TGTGCCAGCAACAGGGTTCGAGGAACTGAAGCTTTCTTT.

Only one count was recorded for this clone. This rearrangement joins TRBV7-2 to TRBJ1-2; D unclear. This CDR3 is 12 amino acids long. Germline CDR1 and CDR2: SGHTA and FQGNSA. The V end lost 1 base, the J end lost 4 bases, and 4 bases lay between the germline ends. The CDR3 region has the DNA TGTGCCAGCAGCTTAGAACTCTATGGCTACACCTTC. Amino acid sequence: CASSLELYGYTF. Complete variable domain (other parts from reference TRBV7-2 and TRBJ1-2): GAGVSQSPSNKVTEKGKDVELRCDPISGHTALYWYRQSLGQGLEFLIYFQGNSAPDKSGLPSDRFSAERTGGSVSTLTIQRTQQEDSAVYLCASSLELYGYTFGSGTRLTVV.

The gene calls are TRBV2 and TRBJ2-5; a weak D match, TRBD1 (6 bases). Per the germline V gene, CDR1 is SNHLY and CDR2 is FYNNEI. Trimming pared 6 bases from V and 5 bases from J, leaving 13 bases between. The CDR3 loop spans 13 amino acids. The CDR3 sequence: CASRPGQRETQYF. DNA for the CDR3: TGTGCCAGCAGGCCGGGACAACGGGAGACCCAGTACTTC.

The chain recombines TRBV7-3 with TRBJ1-1; TRBD1 aligns across 8 bases. J was trimmed by 11 bases and V by 4 bases; bases with no gene match: 6. The CDR3 has 12 amino acids. Germline V CDR1 and CDR2: SGHTA, FQGTGA. CDR3 nucleotide sequence: TGTGCCAGCAGCTCGTCGACAGGGGCCGCTTTCTTT. Translation gives CASSSSTGAAFF.

J is TRBJ1-2 and V is TRBV4-1; D is possibly TRBD1 (5 bases). The germline V gene encodes CDR1 MGHRA and CDR2 YSYEKL. The V gene lost 0 bases and the J gene lost 4 bases, with 9 bases spanning the gap. CDR3 length equals 14 residues. CDR3 sequence reads: CASSQDPRAYGYTF. The CDR3 nucleotides are TGCGCCAGCAGCCAAGATCCCAGGGCCTATGGCTACACCTTC.

V and J are TRBV11-1 and TRBJ2-7; D might be TRBD1 (6 bases). The germline V and J ends were trimmed by 5 bases and 2 bases, with 10 bases remaining between them. The CDR3 runs 13 residues. The germline gives CDR1 SGHAT, CDR2 FQDESV (reference sequence). This chain's CDR3 is CASSRTETYEQYF. The CDR3 DNA reads as TGTGCCAGCAGCCGGACAGAAACCTACGAGCAGTACTTC.